Following are 31 T cell receptor beta chains from one sample sequenced in a study of human T cells and chemical hapten exposure. Time point noted: patch test 2, 6 weeks after DPC sensitization. Described treatment: therapeutic diphenylcyclopropenone sensitization with weekly scalp DPC. TCRdb reanalysed the RACE reads using MiXCR and keeps one entry per CDR3 protein. Of tens of thousands of distinct CDR3 sequences in the sample, 8% to 13% were seen once. The material sequenced was whole blood, taken in connection with sensitization to the hapten diphenylcyclopropenone (DPC). These receptors all come from a woman aged 50 to 60 with alopecia areata. Some clones in this sample may be carry-over from other donors' samples.

The rearrangement links TRBV19 to TRBJ1-1; the D is unclear. Germline-derived CDR1 and CDR2 are LNHDA and SQIVND (reference sequence). V lost 0 bases, J lost 7 bases, and 12 bases lay in between. This CDR3 has 14 amino acids. The CDR3 loop reads CASSIEGSWIEAFF. CDR3 coding DNA: TGTGCCAGTAGTATAGAGGGTTCCTGGATTGAAGCTTTCTTT. The whole variable domain, remainder taken from reference TRBV19 and TRBJ1-1, is DGGITQSPKYLFRKEGQNVTLSCEQNLNHDAMYWYRQDPGQGLRLIYYSQIVNDFQKGDIAEGYSVSREKKESFPLTVTSAQKNPTAFYLCASSIEGSWIEAFFGQGTRLTVV.

This clonotype was picked up many times. The V and J genes are TRBV20-1 and TRBJ2-1; 10 nucleotides agree with TRBD2. V was pared by 2 bases and J by 2 bases, with 3 bases of the junction left unmatched. The CDR3 covers 15 residues. CDR1 is DFQATT and CDR2 is SNEGSKA in the germline V gene (reference sequence). DNA for the CDR3: TGCAGTGCTAGAATAGCGGGAGGTACCTACAATGAGCAGTTCTTC. Translation gives CSARIAGGTYNEQFF.

This clonotype was detected only a few times. The chain recombines TRBV19 with TRBJ2-7, with 12 positions matching TRBD1. The CDR3 is 15 amino acids. V trimming: 6 bases; J trimming: 1 base; junction bases outside the gene matches: 4. Per the germline V gene, CDR1 is LNHDA and CDR2 is SQIVND (reference sequence). The CDR3 region has the DNA TGTGCCAGTAGCCCGGGACAGGGGGCGTCCTACGAGCAGTACTTC. This codes for CASSPGQGASYEQYF.

The rearrangement joins TRBV12-3 or TRBV12-4 to TRBJ1-1; a possible D gene is TRBD1 (5 bases). This CDR3 comprises 14 residues. Trimming took 5 bases from V and 11 from J, leaving 21 bases between them. CDR3 region: CASSMGGFKGVAFF. The CDR3 DNA follows: TGTGCCAGCAGTATGGGGGGATTCAAAGGGGTGGCTTTCTTT.

There are many counts of this clonotype. The DNA of the CDR3 is TGTGCCAGCAGCTTAGCCGCAGGTCCGGTAGGGGAGACCCAGTACTTC. Protein product: CASSLAAGPVGETQYF. The chain combines TRBV7-6 with TRBJ2-5, with D hard to call. The V gene lost 0 bases and the J gene lost 5 bases, with 16 bases spanning the gap. The CDR3 extends over 16 amino acids. Germline lookup yields CDR1 SGHVS and CDR2 FNYEAQ.

The V call is TRBV29-1, the J call TRBJ2-3; 7 nucleotides align to TRBD2. Germline CDR1 reads SQVTM; CDR2 reads ANQGSEA. Germline trimming cut 4 bases from V and 0 bases from J; bases unmatched to any gene: 4. The CDR3 contains 14 residues. In DNA, the CDR3 is TGCAGCGTTGCCAAGCGGGAAAGCACAGATACGCAGTATTTT. Its translation is CSVAKRESTDTQYF.

At least ten counts were recorded for this clonotype. The chain employs TRBV5-1 and TRBJ2-2; the D gene could be TRBD1 or TRBD2 (5 bases each). V was shortened by 4 bases and J by 2 bases, with 12 bases between the two germline ends. The V gene's germline CDR1 is SGHRS and CDR2 YFSETQ. CDR3 length: 15 amino acids. CDR3 sequence: CASSEGLTNTGELFF. The CDR3 DNA sequence: TGCGCCAGCAGCGAGGGGTTGACAAACACCGGGGAGCTGTTTTTT.

The V gene is TRBV3-1, the J gene TRBJ2-7; D is uncertain. Germline assignment: CDR1 LGHDT and CDR2 YNNKEL (reference sequence). V shed 4 bases and J shed 2 bases, with 9 bases lying between them. This CDR3 region has 13 residues. CDR3 sequence reads: CASSPDVAYEQYF. CDR3 DNA: TGTGCCAGCAGCCCGGACGTAGCCTACGAGCAGTACTTC.

There are many counts of this clonotype. The V call is TRBV5-1, the J call TRBJ1-3; possible D gene TRBD1, 5 bases. Germline V gives CDR1 SGHRS, CDR2 YFSETQ. The V end lost 0 bases, the J end lost 0 bases, and 10 bases lay between the germline ends. This CDR3 has 16 amino acids. CDR3 loop: CASSLATGTSGNTIYF. The CDR3 DNA reads TGCGCCAGCAGCTTGGCCACAGGCACCTCTGGAAACACCATATATTTT.

In this sample, this clonotype turned up a few times. The chain links TRBV25-1 to TRBJ2-7, with TRBD2 matching 9 bases. The CDR3 sequence is 12 residues long. Losses at the gene ends were 2 bases for V and 7 bases for J; bases not matched to a gene: 0. Germline CDR1 MGHDK, CDR2 SYGVNS. CDR3 coding DNA: TGTGCCAGCAGTGAAAGCGGGAGGGAGCAGTACTTC. This codes for CASSESGREQYF.

The V and J genes are TRBV12-5 and TRBJ1-5; perhaps TRBD1 as D (5 bases). With 6 bases removed from V and 0 bases from J, the gap between germline ends came to 9 bases. The CDR3 runs 14 residues. Germline V CDR1 and CDR2: LGHNT, FRNRAP. For the CDR3, the DNA is TGTGCTAGTGGCCCGACAGCTAGCAATCAGCCCCAGCATTTT. This gives the protein CASGPTASNQPQHF. Filled out from reference TRBV12-5 and TRBJ1-5, the complete variable domain reads DARVTQTPRHKVTEMGQEVTMRCQPILGHNTVFWYRQTMMQGLELLAYFRNRAPLDDSGMPKDRFSAEMPDATLATLKIQPSEPRDSAVYFCASGPTASNQPQHFGDGTRLSIL.

This clonotype was recorded a few times. The J gene is TRBJ2-5, the V gene TRBV7-2; the match to TRBD2 covers 10 bases. CDR3 length equals 13 residues. After removal of 11 bases from V and 1 base from J, the junction contained 4 bases not matched to a gene. CDR1 is SGHTA and CDR2 is FQGNSA in the germline V gene. The CDR3 here is CASSGGVQETQYF. CDR3 nucleotide sequence: TGTGCCTCGAGCGGGGGGGTCCAAGAGACCCAGTACTTC.

V gene TRBV5-5 combines with J gene TRBJ2-7, with D unclear. CDR3 length: 14 amino acids. Deletions cut 2 bases from V and 1 base from J, with 10 bases between. Per germline, CDR1 SGHKS and CDR2 YYEKEE (reference sequence). CDR3 nucleotides: TGTGCCAGCAGCTTAGGAGTCTCTTCCTACGAGCAGTACTTC. Its protein is CASSLGVSSYEQYF.

This clonotype was counted a few times. The chain employs TRBV10-1 and TRBJ2-3, with D unresolved. The V end lost 4 bases, the J end lost 6 bases, and 14 bases lay between the germline ends. The CDR3 spans 14 residues. Looked up from germline, CDR1 is WNHNN and CDR2 is SYGVQD (reference sequence). The CDR3 loop is CASSVDPYVDTQYF. CDR3 in DNA: TGCGCCAGCAGTGTGGACCCTTATGTCGATACGCAGTATTTT.

This clonotype came up a few times. The J gene is TRBJ2-5, the V gene TRBV9, with D tentatively TRBD1 or TRBD2 (5 bases each). Trimming cost V 0 bases and J 0 bases, with 12 bases left between them. The CDR3 length is 16 residues. Germline V CDR1 and CDR2: SGDLS, YYNGEE. The CDR3 sequence is CASSVGSWGNQETQYF. For the CDR3, the DNA is TGTGCCAGCAGCGTAGGGTCTTGGGGGAACCAAGAGACCCAGTACTTC.

A few counts support this clonotype. The chain carries TRBV7-2 and TRBJ1-1; no reliable D call. Trimming left V 6 bases short and J 1 base short, with 15 bases between. In germline, CDR1 is SGHTA, CDR2 FQGNSA. The CDR3 loop spans 15 amino acids. This CDR3 is CASRPHTIGNTEAFF. CDR3 sequence (DNA): TGTGCCAGCAGGCCACACACCATCGGGAACACTGAAGCTTTCTTT.

At least ten counts were recorded for this clonotype. DNA for the CDR3: TGTGCCAGCAGCATGACAGTTACCGGGGAGCTGTTTTTT. This encodes CASSMTVTGELFF. This sequence joins TRBV11-2 and TRBJ2-2; TRBD1 might be the D (5 bases). The length of the CDR3 is 13 residues. Between the trimmed V and J ends, which lost 5 bases and 5 bases, there was a span of 9 bases. Germline CDR1 is SGHAT and CDR2 is FQNNGV.

The J gene is TRBJ2-2, the V gene TRBV2, with D perhaps matching TRBD2 (6 bases). The CDR3 sequence is 13 residues long. Trimming took 6 bases from V and 6 from J, leaving 11 bases between them. Germline V CDR1 and CDR2: SNHLY, FYNNEI. CDR3 nucleotides: TGTGCCAGCAGACGGGAGACCCCCGGGGAGCTGTTTTTT. Translated, it gives CASRRETPGELFF.

This sequence joins TRBV20-1 and TRBJ1-2; D is possibly TRBD1 (6 bases). This CDR3 spans 11 amino acids. The V end lost 4 bases, the J end lost 5 bases, and 8 bases lay between the germline ends. The germline V gene has CDR1 DFQATT and CDR2 SNEGSKA (reference sequence). Here the CDR3 reads CSATGEYGYTF. For the CDR3, the DNA is TGCAGTGCTACAGGGGAGTATGGCTACACCTTC.

This clonotype was counted at least ten times. The chain combines TRBV11-2 with TRBJ1-1; D ambiguous. Germline-derived CDR1 and CDR2 are SGHAT and FQNNGV. This CDR3 contains 16 residues. Trimming removed 5 bases from V and 10 bases from J, with 26 bases in between. CDR3 sequence: CASSRPLSSGGSGAFF. CDR3 DNA: TGTGCCAGCAGCCGGCCCCTCTCATCAGGCGGGTCTGGAGCTTTCTTT.

This clonotype was observed many times. This sequence joins TRBV12-3 or TRBV12-4 and TRBJ2-1, with 8 bases aligning to TRBD1. This CDR3 comprises 17 residues. V was clipped by 1 base and J by 5 bases; unmatched bases: 10. Here the CDR3 reads CASSLEGSGQGNNEQFF. CDR3 in DNA: TGTGCCAGCAGTTTAGAGGGTAGTGGACAGGGCAACAATGAGCAGTTCTTC.

This clonotype has a count of ten or more. The rearrangement links TRBV5-4 to TRBJ2-3; D is perhaps TRBD1 (6 bases). There are 14 residues in the CDR3. V was trimmed by 4 bases and J by 4 bases, leaving 13 bases between them. Germline assignment: CDR1 SGHNT and CDR2 YYREEE (reference sequence). CDR3 sequence: CASSREGGSDTQYF. CDR3 DNA sequence: TGTGCCAGCAGCCGCGAAGGGGGTTCAGATACGCAGTATTTT.

This sequence joins TRBV5-1 and TRBJ1-3; tentatively, D is TRBD1 (6 bases). The germline V gene has CDR1 SGHRS and CDR2 YFSETQ. Trimming took 0 bases from V and 8 from J, leaving 12 bases between them. This CDR3 comprises 14 residues. The CDR3 nucleotides are TGCGCCAGCAGCTTGGAACAAAACAGGGACACCATATATTTT. Amino acid sequence: CASSLEQNRDTIYF.

This clonotype was detected a few times. This rearrangement joins TRBV6-6 to TRBJ2-1; the D call may be TRBD1 or TRBD2 (6 bases each). V was clipped by 7 bases and J by 8 bases, with 18 bases between them. CDR3 size: 14 residues. Germline V lookup: CDR1 MNHNY, CDR2 SVGAGI (reference sequence). The CDR3 sequence: CASIRGPGTDEQFF. In DNA form, the CDR3 reads TGTGCCAGCATCCGGGGGCCAGGAACGGATGAGCAGTTCTTC.

This clonotype has just a few counts. The V and J genes are TRBV5-4 and TRBJ2-5; perhaps TRBD1 as D (5 bases). The CDR3 spans 12 residues. Germline V gene data show CDR1 as SGHNT and CDR2 as YYREEE (reference sequence). V shed 9 bases and J shed 0 bases, with 9 bases lying between them. In DNA, the CDR3 is TGTGCCACGCAGGACAACCAAGAGACCCAGTACTTC. Amino acids: CATQDNQETQYF.

This clonotype was counted only a few times. The V call is TRBV7-8, the J call TRBJ2-1; D is unclear. The germline V and J ends were trimmed by 5 bases and 7 bases, with 21 bases remaining between them. The length of the CDR3 is 16 residues. Germline CDR1 SGHVS, CDR2 FQNEAQ. The CDR3 here is CASSTGLSGPLNEQFF. DNA for the CDR3: TGTGCCAGCAGCACCGGCCTATCCGGCCCCCTTAATGAGCAGTTCTTC.

The chain carries TRBV7-2 and TRBJ2-3; the match to TRBD2 covers 7 bases. From germline, CDR1 is SGHTA and CDR2 FQGNSA. With V trimmed by 2 bases and J by 4 bases, 12 bases remained unmatched. The CDR3 is made up of 17 amino acids. As DNA, the CDR3 is TGTGCCAGCAGCTTAAACTCTGGCGGGAGCTCGGCAGATACGCAGTATTTT. Protein product: CASSLNSGGSSADTQYF.

This clonotype turned up a few times. The chain joins TRBV11-2 to TRBJ1-4, with 7 positions matching TRBD1. There are 15 residues in the CDR3. Losses at the gene ends were 2 bases for V and 5 bases for J; bases not matched to a gene: 5. Per the germline V gene, CDR1 is SGHAT and CDR2 is FQNNGV. This CDR3 reads CASSLPTGTNEKLFF. CDR3 DNA: TGTGCCAGCAGCTTACCGACAGGGACAAATGAAAAACTGTTTTTT.

This clonotype has a count of ten or more. The chain combines TRBV11-1 with TRBJ2-5; D gene uncertain. Germline V lookup: CDR1 SGHAT, CDR2 FQDESV (reference sequence). The CDR3 is 13 amino acids. Trimming pared 1 base from V and 5 bases from J, leaving 8 bases between. The CDR3 sequence is CASSLGDRETQYF. The CDR3 nucleotides read TGTGCCAGCAGCTTAGGGGATCGGGAGACCCAGTACTTC.

The CDR3 DNA follows: TGTGCCAGCAGCCCGTTTCCTCGTGAAAAACTGTTTTTT. Translating gives CASSPFPREKLFF. The chain employs TRBV14 and TRBJ1-4; D is uncertain. Per the germline V gene, CDR1 is SGHDN and CDR2 is FVKESK. The V end lost 4 bases, the J end lost 7 bases, and 10 bases lay between the germline ends. This CDR3 is 13 amino acids long. The whole variable domain, filled in from reference TRBV14 and TRBJ1-4, reads EAGVTQFPSHSVIEKGQTVTLRCDPISGHDNLYWYRRVMGKEIKFLLHFVKESKQDESGMPNNRFLAERTGGTYSTLKVQPAELEDSGVYFCASSPFPREKLFFGSGTQLSVL.

This clonotype has at least ten counts. The chain couples TRBV5-4 to TRBJ2-5; D may be TRBD1 or TRBD2 (5 bases each). CDR1 and CDR2 from the germline V gene are SGHNT and YYREEE (reference sequence). The CDR3 has 14 residues. V dropped 0 bases and J dropped 4 bases, with 10 bases sitting between them. In DNA form, the CDR3 reads TGTGCCAGCAGCTTGGAATATGGGGGAGAGACCCAGTACTTC. Protein: CASSLEYGGETQYF.